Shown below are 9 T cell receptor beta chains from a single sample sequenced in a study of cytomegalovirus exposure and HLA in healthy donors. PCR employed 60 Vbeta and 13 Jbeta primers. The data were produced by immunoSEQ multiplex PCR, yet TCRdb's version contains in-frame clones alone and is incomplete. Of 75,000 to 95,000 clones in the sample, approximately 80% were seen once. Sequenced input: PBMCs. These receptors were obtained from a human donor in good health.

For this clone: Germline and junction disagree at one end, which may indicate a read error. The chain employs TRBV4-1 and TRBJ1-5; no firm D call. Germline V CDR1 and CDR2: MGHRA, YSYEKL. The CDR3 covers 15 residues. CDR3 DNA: TGCGCCAGCAGCCTCGTCAGAGATAGCAATCAGCCCCAGAATTTT. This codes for CASSLVRDSNQPQNF.

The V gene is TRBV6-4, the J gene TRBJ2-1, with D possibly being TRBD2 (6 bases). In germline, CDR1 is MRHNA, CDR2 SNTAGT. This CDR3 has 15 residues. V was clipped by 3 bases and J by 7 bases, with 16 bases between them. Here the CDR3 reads CASSEPGDLINEQFF. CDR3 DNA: TGTGCCAGCAGTGAACCCGGGGACTTGATTAATGAGCAGTTCTTC.

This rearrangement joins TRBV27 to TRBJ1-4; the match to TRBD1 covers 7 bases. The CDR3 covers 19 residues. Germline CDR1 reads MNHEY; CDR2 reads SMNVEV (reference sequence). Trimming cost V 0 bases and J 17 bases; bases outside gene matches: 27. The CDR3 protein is CASSLSGQEGVPSIGGGFF. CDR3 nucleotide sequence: TGTGCCAGCAGTTTATCAGGACAGGAGGGGGTACCAAGTATTGGGGGTGGCTTTTTT.

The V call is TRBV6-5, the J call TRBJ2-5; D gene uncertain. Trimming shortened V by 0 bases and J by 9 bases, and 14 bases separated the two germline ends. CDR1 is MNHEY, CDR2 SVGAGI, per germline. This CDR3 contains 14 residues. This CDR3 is CASSYSPTAIAQYF. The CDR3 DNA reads TGTGCCAGCAGTTACTCTCCTACAGCTATCGCCCAGTACTTC.

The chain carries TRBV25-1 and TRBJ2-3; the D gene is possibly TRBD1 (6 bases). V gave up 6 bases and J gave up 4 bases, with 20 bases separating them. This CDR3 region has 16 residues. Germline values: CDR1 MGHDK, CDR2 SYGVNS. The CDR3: CASRTLTGKGPDTQYF. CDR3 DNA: TGTGCCAGCAGGACCTTAACAGGGAAAGGACCAGATACGCAGTATTTT.

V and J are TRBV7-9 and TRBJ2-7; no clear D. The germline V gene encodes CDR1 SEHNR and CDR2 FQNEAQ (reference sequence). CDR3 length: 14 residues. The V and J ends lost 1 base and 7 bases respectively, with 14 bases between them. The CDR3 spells CASSLDFPTREQYF. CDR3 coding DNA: TGTGCCAGCAGCTTAGATTTCCCTACGAGGGAGCAGTACTTC.

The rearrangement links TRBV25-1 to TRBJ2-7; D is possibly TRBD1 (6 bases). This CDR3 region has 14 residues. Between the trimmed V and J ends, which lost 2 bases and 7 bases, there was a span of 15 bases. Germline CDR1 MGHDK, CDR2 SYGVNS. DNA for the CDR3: TGTGCCAGCAGTGAAACCCAGCGAGGGGGTGAGCAGTACTTC. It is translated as CASSETQRGGEQYF.

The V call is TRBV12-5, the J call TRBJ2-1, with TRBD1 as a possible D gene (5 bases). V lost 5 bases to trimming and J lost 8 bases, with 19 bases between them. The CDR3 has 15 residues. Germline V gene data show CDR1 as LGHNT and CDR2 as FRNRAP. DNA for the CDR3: TGTGCTAGTGGTCATACAAGTGGGGCCATCCATGAGCAGTTCTTC. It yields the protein CASGHTSGAIHEQFF.

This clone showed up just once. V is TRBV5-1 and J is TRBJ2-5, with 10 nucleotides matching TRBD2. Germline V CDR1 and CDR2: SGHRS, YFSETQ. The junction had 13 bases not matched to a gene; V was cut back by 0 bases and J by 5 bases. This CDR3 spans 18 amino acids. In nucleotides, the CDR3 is TGCGCCAGCAGCTTGGAGGGCCAGCGGGGGGGGATCCGGGAGACCCAGTACTTC. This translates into CASSLEGQRGGIRETQYF.